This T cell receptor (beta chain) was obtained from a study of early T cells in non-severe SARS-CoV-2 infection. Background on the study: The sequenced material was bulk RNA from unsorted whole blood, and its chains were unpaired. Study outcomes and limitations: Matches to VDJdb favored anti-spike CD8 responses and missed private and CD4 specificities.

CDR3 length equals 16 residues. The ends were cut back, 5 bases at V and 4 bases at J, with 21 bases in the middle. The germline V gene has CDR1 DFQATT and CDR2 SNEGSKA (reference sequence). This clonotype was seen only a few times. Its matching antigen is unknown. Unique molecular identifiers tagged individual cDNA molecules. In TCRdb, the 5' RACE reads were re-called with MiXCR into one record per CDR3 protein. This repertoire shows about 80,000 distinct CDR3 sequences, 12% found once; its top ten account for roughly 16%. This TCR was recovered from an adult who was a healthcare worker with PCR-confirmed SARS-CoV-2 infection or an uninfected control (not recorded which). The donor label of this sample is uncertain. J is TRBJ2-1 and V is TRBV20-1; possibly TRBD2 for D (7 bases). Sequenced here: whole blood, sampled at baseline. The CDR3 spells CSAGGASSFSYNEQFF. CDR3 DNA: TGCAGTGCTGGGGGGGCTAGCAGCTTTTCGTACAATGAGCAGTTCTTC.